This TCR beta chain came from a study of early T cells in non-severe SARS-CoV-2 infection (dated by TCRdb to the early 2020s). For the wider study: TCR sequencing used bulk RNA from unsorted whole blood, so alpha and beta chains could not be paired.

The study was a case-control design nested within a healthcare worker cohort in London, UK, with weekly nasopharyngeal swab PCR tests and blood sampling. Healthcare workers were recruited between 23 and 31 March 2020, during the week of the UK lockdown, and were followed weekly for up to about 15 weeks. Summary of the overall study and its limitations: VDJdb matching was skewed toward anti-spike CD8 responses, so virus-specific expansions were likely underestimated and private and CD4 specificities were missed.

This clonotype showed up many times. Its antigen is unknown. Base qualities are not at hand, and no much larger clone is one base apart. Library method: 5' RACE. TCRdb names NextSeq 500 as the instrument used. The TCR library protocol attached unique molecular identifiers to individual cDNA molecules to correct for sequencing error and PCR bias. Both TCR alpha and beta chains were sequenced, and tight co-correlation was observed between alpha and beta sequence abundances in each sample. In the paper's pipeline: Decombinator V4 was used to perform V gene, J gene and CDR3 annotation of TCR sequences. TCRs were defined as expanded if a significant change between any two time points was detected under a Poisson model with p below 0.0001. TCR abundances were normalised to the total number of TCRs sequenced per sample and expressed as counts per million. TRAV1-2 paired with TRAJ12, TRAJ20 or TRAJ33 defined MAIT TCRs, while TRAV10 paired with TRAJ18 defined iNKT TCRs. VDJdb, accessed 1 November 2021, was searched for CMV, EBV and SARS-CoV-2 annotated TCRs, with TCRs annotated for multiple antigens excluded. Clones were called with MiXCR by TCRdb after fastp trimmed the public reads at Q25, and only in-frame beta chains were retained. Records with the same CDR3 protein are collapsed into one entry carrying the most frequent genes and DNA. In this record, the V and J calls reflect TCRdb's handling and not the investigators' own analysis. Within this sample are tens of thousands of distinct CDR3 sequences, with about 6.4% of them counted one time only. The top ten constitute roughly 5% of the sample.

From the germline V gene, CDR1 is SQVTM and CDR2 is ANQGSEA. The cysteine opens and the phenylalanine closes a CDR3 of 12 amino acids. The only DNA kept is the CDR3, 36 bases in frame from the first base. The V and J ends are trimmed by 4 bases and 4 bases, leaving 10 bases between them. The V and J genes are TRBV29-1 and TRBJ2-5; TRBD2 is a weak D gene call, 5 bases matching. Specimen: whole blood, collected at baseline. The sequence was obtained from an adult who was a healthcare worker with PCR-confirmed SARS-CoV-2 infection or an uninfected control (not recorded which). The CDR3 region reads CSVALGGETQYF. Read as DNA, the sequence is TGCAGCGTTGCGCTAGGAGGAGAGACCCAGTACTTC.